This T cell receptor (beta chain) emerged from a study of T cell responses to AZD1222 COVID-19 vaccine. On this clone: As yet, its antigen is unknown.

Study outcomes and limitations: Without day 14 samples, only post-peak T cell repertoires were studied.

J was trimmed by 1 base and V by 5 bases; bases with no gene match: 8. CDR1 SQVTM and CDR2 ANQGSEA come from the germline V gene. The CDR3 extends over 16 amino acids. This table comes from immunoSEQ multiplex PCR, and its TCRdb copy is limited to in-frame clones, with some not included. The profile shows about 100,000 clones, around 90% of them singletons. The gene calls are TRBV29-1 and TRBJ2-1; 10 bases fit TRBD2. The sequencing here drew on peripheral blood, taken on day 0 of AZD1222 vaccination. The sequence derives from an adult in good health. CDR3 loop: CSVSPGLAPSYNEQFF. In DNA form, the CDR3 reads TGCAGCGTTTCCCCGGGACTAGCGCCATCCTACAATGAGCAGTTCTTC.